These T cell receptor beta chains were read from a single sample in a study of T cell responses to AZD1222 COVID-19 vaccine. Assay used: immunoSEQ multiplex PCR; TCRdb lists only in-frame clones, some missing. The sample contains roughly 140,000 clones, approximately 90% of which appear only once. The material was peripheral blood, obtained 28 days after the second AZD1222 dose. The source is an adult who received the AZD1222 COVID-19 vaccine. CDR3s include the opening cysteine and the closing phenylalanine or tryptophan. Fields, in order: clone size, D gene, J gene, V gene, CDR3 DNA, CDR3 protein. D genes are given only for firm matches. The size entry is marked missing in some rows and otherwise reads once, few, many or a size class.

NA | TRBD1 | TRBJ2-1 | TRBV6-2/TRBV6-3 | TGTGCCAGCAGCCGCCTCTGGCTCGGCGGGACAGGAGTCTCCTACAATGAGCAGTTCTTC | CASSRLWLGGTGVSYNEQFF
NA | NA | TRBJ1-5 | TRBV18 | TGTGCCAGCTCACCCGGAGGATCTAGCAATCAGCCCCAGCATTTT | CASSPGGSSNQPQHF
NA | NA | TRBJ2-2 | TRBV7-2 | TGTGCCAGCAGCCTAGGCCCTGCTGGCACCGGGGAGCTGTTTTTT | CASSLGPAGTGELFF
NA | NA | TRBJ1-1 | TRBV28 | TGTGCCAGCAGCCTCAACGGGGACACTGAAGCTTTCTTT | CASSLNGDTEAFF
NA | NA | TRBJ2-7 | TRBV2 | TGTGCCAGCAGCCCCCAGTACGAGCAGTACTTC | CASSPQYEQYF
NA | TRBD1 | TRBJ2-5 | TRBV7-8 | TGTGCCAGCAGCCACCAGACAGGGCTACAAGAGACCCAGTACTTC | CASSHQTGLQETQYF
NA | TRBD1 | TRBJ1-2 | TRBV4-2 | TGTGCCAGCAGCCAAATAATCCGGGACAGAAGCTATGGCTACACCTTC | CASSQIIRDRSYGYTF
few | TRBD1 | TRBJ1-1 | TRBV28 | TGTGCCAGCAGTTTAGGGGACAGGGAGGGAGAAGCTTTCTTT | CASSLGDREGEAFF
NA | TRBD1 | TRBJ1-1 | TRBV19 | TGTGCCAGTAGTAGGACAGGGGATCGAGACACTGAAGCTTTCTTT | CASSRTGDRDTEAFF
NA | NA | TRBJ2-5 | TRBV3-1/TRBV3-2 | TGTGCCAGCAGCGTAGCGCGTGGGGGGGAGACCCAGTACTTC | CASSVARGGETQYF
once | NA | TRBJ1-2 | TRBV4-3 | TGCGCCAGCAGCCAAGATACGGTTATGTCCATGCGCACCTTC | CASSQDTVMSMRTF
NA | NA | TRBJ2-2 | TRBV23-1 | TGCGCCAGCAGTCGGGGCGCCGGGGAGCTGTTTTTT | CASSRGAGELFF
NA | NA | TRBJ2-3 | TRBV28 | TGTGCCAGCAGTTTGCCGGATACGCAGTATTTT | CASSLPDTQYF
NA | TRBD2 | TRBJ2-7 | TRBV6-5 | TGTGCCAGCAGTTACCAATCTAGCGGGGGGGCCTACGAGCAGTACTTC | CASSYQSSGGAYEQYF
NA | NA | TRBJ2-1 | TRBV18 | TGTGCCAGCTCACGTGGAAGCAATGAGCAGTTCTTC | CASSRGSNEQFF
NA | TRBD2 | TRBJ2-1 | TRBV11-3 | TGTGCCAGCAGCTCGGCGACGGGACTAGCGGGAGGGTATGAGCAGTTCTTC | CASSSATGLAGGYEQFF
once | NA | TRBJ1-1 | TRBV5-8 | TGTGCCAGCAGCTTGGAGGATTCTTGGGGTAGAATGAACACTGAAGCTTTCTTT | CASSLEDSWGRMNTEAFF
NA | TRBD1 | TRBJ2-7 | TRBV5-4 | TGTGCCAGCAGCTTGGGACAGGGGGCCGTCTACGAGCAGTACTTC | CASSLGQGAVYEQYF
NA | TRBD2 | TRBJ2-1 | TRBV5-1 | TGCGCCAGCAGCTTGGGGAGGACTAGCGGGGGGGTCGAGCAGTTCTTC | CASSLGRTSGGVEQFF
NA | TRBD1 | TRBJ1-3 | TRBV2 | TGTGCCAGCAGTGCGACGGGGACAGGGGCCGGAAACACCATATATTTT | CASSATGTGAGNTIYF
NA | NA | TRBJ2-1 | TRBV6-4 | TGTGCCAGCAGGATGACTAGTTCGGGGTACAATGAGCAGTTCTTC | CASRMTSSGYNEQFF
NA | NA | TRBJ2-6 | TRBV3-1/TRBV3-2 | TGTGCCAGCAGCCGTCTTTTGATAAGCTCTGGGGCCAACGTCCTGACTTTC | CASSRLLISSGANVLTF
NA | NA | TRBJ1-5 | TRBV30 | TGTGCCTGGCGCCACCAATATAGCAATCAGCCCCAGCATTTT | CAWRHQYSNQPQHF
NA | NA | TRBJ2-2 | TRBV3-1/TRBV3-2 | TGTGCCAGCAGCCCGAAAAAATTTAATTCTCACACCGGGGAGCTGTTTTTT | CASSPKKFNSHTGELFF
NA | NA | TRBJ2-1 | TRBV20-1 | TGCAGTGCTCCCGACTGGGATGAGCAGTTCTTC | CSAPDWDEQFF
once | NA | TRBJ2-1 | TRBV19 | TGTGCCAGTAGTATAGTTCCAGGGAGCTCCTACAATGAGCAGTTCTTC | CASSIVPGSSYNEQFF
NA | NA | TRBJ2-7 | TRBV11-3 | TGTGCCAGCAGCTTGGGTCCGGACCTCTACGAGCAGTACTTC | CASSLGPDLYEQYF
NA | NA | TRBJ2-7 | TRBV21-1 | TGTGCCAGCGCAAAAGGGAGACGGTTTGCTTACGAGCAGTACTTC | CASAKGRRFAYEQYF
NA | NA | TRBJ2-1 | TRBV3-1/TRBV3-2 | TGTGCCAGCAGCCTTCAAGGCGGTTACAATGAGCAGTTCTTC | CASSLQGGYNEQFF
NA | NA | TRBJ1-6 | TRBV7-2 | TGTGCCAGCAGCTTACTTCGCGGGGGGGCAAATTCACCCCTCCACTTT | CASSLLRGGANSPLHF
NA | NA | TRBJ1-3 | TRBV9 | TGTGCCAGCAGCATAGGGGGCTCTGGAAACACCATATATTTT | CASSIGGSGNTIYF
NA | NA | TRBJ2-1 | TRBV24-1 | TGTGCCACCAGTGATTTCGGGAGTATTGAGCAGTTCTTC | CATSDFGSIEQFF
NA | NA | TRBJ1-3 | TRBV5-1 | TGCGCCAGCAGCCGGGCGGGTATCGGAAACACCATATATTTT | CASSRAGIGNTIYF
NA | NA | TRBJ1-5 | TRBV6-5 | TGTGCCAGCAGTTACGGTTGGGGAAGAAATCAGCCCCAGCATTTT | CASSYGWGRNQPQHF
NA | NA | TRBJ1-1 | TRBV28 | TGTGCCAGCAGTTCTACAGCTAAGAACACTGAAGCTTTCTTT | CASSSTAKNTEAFF
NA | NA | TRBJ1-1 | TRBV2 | TGTGCCAGCAGGGACTGGGAAAACACTGAAGCTTTCTTT | CASRDWENTEAFF
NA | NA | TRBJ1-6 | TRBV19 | TGTGCCAGCAAAGCCGCGGTGAGCTCCTATAATTCACCCCTCCACTTT | CASKAAVSSYNSPLHF
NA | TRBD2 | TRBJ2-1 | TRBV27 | TGTGCCAGCAGTTTATCGGCTAGCGGGTACAATGAGCAGTTCTTC | CASSLSASGYNEQFF
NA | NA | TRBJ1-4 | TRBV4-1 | TGCGCCAGCAGCCCGGGACGGAGTAATGAAAAACTGTTTTTT | CASSPGRSNEKLFF
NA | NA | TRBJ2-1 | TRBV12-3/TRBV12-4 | TGTGCCAGCAGTTTAGGCTCCTACAATGAGCAGTTCTTC | CASSLGSYNEQFF
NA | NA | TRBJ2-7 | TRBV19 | TGTGCCAGTAGTATACTCGGCGAGAGCTCCTACGAGCAGTACTTC | CASSILGESSYEQYF
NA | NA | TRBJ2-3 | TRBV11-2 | TGTGCCAGCAGCTTAGGGGGGCGGGGCCCCGTACATACGCAGTATTTT | CASSLGGRGPVHTQYF
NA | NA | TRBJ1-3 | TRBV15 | TGTGCCACCAGCAGGGGTCCAAGCTCTGGAAACACCATATATTTT | CATSRGPSSGNTIYF
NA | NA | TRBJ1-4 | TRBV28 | TGTGCCAGCAGTCTTCTAACGTACGAAAAACTGTTTTTT | CASSLLTYEKLFF
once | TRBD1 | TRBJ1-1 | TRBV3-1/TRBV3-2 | TGTGCCAGCAGCCAAGGACCGGGACAGGCCGGTAAAGCTTTCTTT | CASSQGPGQAGKAFF